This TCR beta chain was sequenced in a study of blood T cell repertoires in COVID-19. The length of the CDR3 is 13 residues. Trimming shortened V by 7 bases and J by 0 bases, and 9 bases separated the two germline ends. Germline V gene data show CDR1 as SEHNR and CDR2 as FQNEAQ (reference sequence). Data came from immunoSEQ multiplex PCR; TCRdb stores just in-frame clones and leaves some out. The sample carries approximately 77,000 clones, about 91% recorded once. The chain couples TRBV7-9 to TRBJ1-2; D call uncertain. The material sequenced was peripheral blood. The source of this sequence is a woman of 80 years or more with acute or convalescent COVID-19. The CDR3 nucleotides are TGTGCCAGCAAGCGAGCTACTAACTATGGCTACACCTTC. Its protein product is CASKRATNYGYTF.